This entry lists 19 T cell receptor beta chains sequenced from one sample in a study of blood T cells in healthy people across ages. Next came a second PCR, run for about 7 to 12 cycles, which used a sample-barcoded 5' primer along with a J-beta primer mix. TCRdb passed the 5' RACE reads through MiXCR, listing each CDR3 protein once. Here the sample spans about 1,500,000 distinct CDR3 sequences, approximately 30% being singletons. Input material: blood. The receptor source for this set is a woman aged 25 to 45 in good health.

This clonotype was seen many times. The rearrangement joins TRBV20-1 to TRBJ2-5, with D possibly TRBD2 on 7 matching bases. V was cut by 3 bases and J by 4 bases, with 12 bases left in between. Germline lookup yields CDR1 DFQATT and CDR2 SNEGSKA (reference sequence). The CDR3 loop spans 13 amino acids. CDR3 protein: CSASEGGGETQYF. DNA of the CDR3: TGCAGTGCTAGTGAGGGGGGGGGAGAGACCCAGTACTTC.

This clonotype was found a few times. This chain uses TRBV7-2 with TRBJ1-4, with TRBD1 identical over 8 bases. V shed 5 bases, J shed 8 bases, and the junction held 10 bases outside the gene matches. This CDR3 is built from 15 residues. Per germline, CDR1 SGHTA and CDR2 FQGNSA. The CDR3 DNA follows: TGTGCCAGCAGCCCTCGGACAGGGCCAGGGGAAAAACTGTTTTTT. It is translated as CASSPRTGPGEKLFF.

The rearrangement joins TRBV29-1 to TRBJ2-3; 7 nucleotides line up with TRBD2. Germline assignment: CDR1 SQVTM and CDR2 ANQGSEA. V was pared by 7 bases and J by 1 base, with 8 bases of the junction left unmatched. The CDR3 length is 14 residues. DNA for the CDR3: TGCAGCGCAGATCGAGGGAGGGGCACAGATACGCAGTATTTT. The encoded protein is CSADRGRGTDTQYF.

A remark on this clonotype: A much more abundant neighbour one base away suggests this may be a read error. The chain carries TRBV5-1 and TRBJ2-7, with 7 bases that match TRBD1. The CDR3 is 14 residues long. V lost 4 bases and J lost 5; bases outside the gene matches: 9. The V gene's germline CDR1 is SGHRS and CDR2 YFSETQ. DNA for the CDR3: TGCGCCAGCAGCCCGAGACAGGGTGGCCACGAGCAGTACTTC. Translated: CASSPRQGGHEQYF.

The chain combines TRBV12-3 or TRBV12-4 with TRBJ2-1; 11 bases fit TRBD2. The CDR3 has 18 amino acids. V was pared by 3 bases and J by 1 base, with 8 bases of the junction left unmatched. The CDR3 is CASSFGLAGGWSYNEQFF. CDR3 coding DNA: TGTGCCAGCAGTTTCGGGCTAGCGGGGGGCTGGTCCTACAATGAGCAGTTCTTC.

The table lists this clonotype with a few counts. The chain is built from TRBV4-1 and TRBJ1-5, with D unresolved. The germline V gene encodes CDR1 MGHRA and CDR2 YSYEKL. This CDR3 has 15 amino acids. Trimming removed 6 bases at V and 3 bases at J, with 15 bases between. For the CDR3, the DNA is TGCGCCAGCAGACCTACTGACGGATACAATCAGCCCCAGCATTTT. Protein product: CASRPTDGYNQPQHF.

CDR3 in amino acids: CATAGTAPDQFF. The CDR3 DNA reads TGTGCCACCGCTGGGACCGCTCCCGACCAGTTCTTC. The genes are TRBV12-3 or TRBV12-4 and TRBJ2-1; D may correspond to TRBD1 or TRBD2 (5 bases each). The CDR3 totals 12 residues. V gave up 10 bases and J gave up 13 bases, with 20 bases separating them.

This clonotype appeared a single time. This chain uses TRBV21-1 with TRBJ1-6. TRBV21-1 is noted as a pseudogene. This CDR3 contains 12 residues. CDR3 DNA: TGTGCCAGCAGCAAAGATGGCTCACCCCTCCACTTT. This codes for CASSKDGSPLHF.

V is TRBV2 and J is TRBJ2-3; D is perhaps TRBD1 (6 bases). The ends were cut back, 6 bases at V and 0 bases at J, with 10 bases in the middle. The CDR3 is 14 residues long. The germline V gene encodes CDR1 SNHLY and CDR2 FYNNEI. The CDR3 nucleotides read TGTGCCAGCAGGATAGGACAGAGCACAGATACGCAGTATTTT. It is translated as CASRIGQSTDTQYF.

The chain employs TRBV10-1 and TRBJ2-7; D call uncertain. Trimming removed 4 bases at V and 2 bases at J, with 6 bases between. The germline V gene has CDR1 WNHNN and CDR2 SYGVQD (reference sequence). The CDR3 is 12 residues long. CDR3 region: CASSASPYEQYF. In DNA, the CDR3 is TGCGCCAGCAGTGCCAGTCCCTACGAGCAGTACTTC.

This clonotype was recorded a few times. The rearrangement uses TRBV30 and TRBJ2-7; no firm D call. Germline CDR1 is GTSNPN and CDR2 is SVGIG (reference sequence). CDR3 length equals 8 residues. CDR3 sequence: CAMNEQYF. In DNA, the CDR3 is TGTGCTATGAACGAGCAGTACTTC.

This clonotype was seen repeatedly, ten times or more. V and J are TRBV7-2 and TRBJ2-5; no definite D call. V gave up 3 bases and J gave up 0 bases, with 11 bases separating them. CDR1 and CDR2 (germline): SGHTA, FQGNSA. The CDR3 is 15 residues long. CDR3 amino acids: CASSFRRLNQETQYF. CDR3 nucleotide sequence: TGTGCCAGCAGCTTCCGCCGTCTTAACCAAGAGACCCAGTACTTC.

This clonotype was found many times. The genes are TRBV20-1 and TRBJ2-7; no definite D call. The CDR3 is 15 amino acids. CDR1 DFQATT and CDR2 SNEGSKA come from the germline V gene (reference sequence). V was pared by 0 bases and J by 1 base, with 13 bases between. The CDR3 coding sequence is TGCAGTGCTAGAGATGGGCAGTCCACATCCTACGAGCAGTACTTC. This encodes CSARDGQSTSYEQYF.

Turning to this clonotype: A much larger clone differs from this one at a single base, so this may be a read error. The genes are TRBV7-2 and TRBJ2-1, with D perhaps TRBD1 (7 bases). The CDR3 spans 13 residues. CDR1 is SGHTA and CDR2 is FQGNSA in the germline V gene. V was pared by 3 bases and J by 9 bases, with 12 bases between. The CDR3 nucleotides are TGTGCCAGCAGCTTCGTCAGGGGGGCTGAGCAGTTCTTC. Translation: CASSFVRGAEQFF.

V gene TRBV11-2 combines with J gene TRBJ1-5; D call uncertain. This CDR3 comprises 13 residues. V lost 6 bases and J 5 bases, leaving 11 bases between the germline ends. In germline, CDR1 is SGHAT, CDR2 FQNNGV. CDR3 loop: CASSLSPDQPQHF. The DNA of the CDR3 is TGTGCCAGCAGTTTAAGTCCAGATCAGCCCCAGCATTTT.

This chain uses TRBV12-3 or TRBV12-4 with TRBJ1-6; D unresolved. V lost 5 bases and J 7 bases, leaving 12 bases between the germline ends. The CDR3 runs 14 residues. Here the CDR3 DNA reads TGTGCCAGCAGTACCCGGGAGGAAAATTCACCCCTCCACTTT. Translation: CASSTREENSPLHF.

This clonotype has a handful of counts. The rearrangement joins TRBV20-1 to TRBJ2-2; 7 bases are a match to TRBD2. V was clipped by 5 bases and J by 3 bases; unmatched bases: 9. The CDR3 sequence is 15 residues long. CDR1 DFQATT and CDR2 SNEGSKA come from the germline V gene (reference sequence). CDR3 in amino acids: CSARPSGGHTGELFF. CDR3 DNA: TGCAGTGCTCGTCCGTCGGGGGGACACACCGGGGAGCTGTTTTTT.

This clonotype was picked up a small number of times. The V call is TRBV30, the J call TRBJ2-7; weak D call: TRBD1 (5 bases). The CDR3 runs 14 residues. V shed 5 bases and J shed 0 bases, with 14 bases lying between them. Per germline, CDR1 GTSNPN and CDR2 SVGIG (reference sequence). The DNA of the CDR3 is TGTGCCTGGGCGCCCGACAGTGTCTCCTACGAGCAGTACTTC. Protein product: CAWAPDSVSYEQYF.

In its sample, this clonotype was seen a few times. CDR3: CASSGQGTTEAFF. In DNA form, the CDR3 reads TGCGCCAGCTCCGGACAGGGGACCACTGAAGCTTTCTTT. V usage is TRBV5-1 and J usage is TRBJ1-1; 9 bases line up with TRBD1. Germline assignment: CDR1 SGHRS and CDR2 YFSETQ. V lost 7 bases and J lost 4; bases outside the gene matches: 5. This CDR3 contains 13 residues.